This entry describes one T cell receptor (beta chain). Trimming took 4 bases from V and 1 from J; bases not matched to a gene: 11. The CDR3 loop spans 17 amino acids. Germline CDR1 is SGHDT and CDR2 is YYEEEE. These data are taken from a study of blood T cell repertoires in COVID-19. As for the study in general: Samples came from the United States, Italy and Spain, spanning acute and convalescent COVID-19. The cDNA or gDNA used as material had been derived from T cells, B-cell-depleted T cells, or PBMCs.

Authors' processing steps: Amplification of reference gene primers was used by the study to estimate nucleated cell counts. The protocol was immunoSEQ multiplex PCR, while the TCRdb copy is restricted to in-frame clones and leaves out a portion. Clonal size and the V and J genes are those of that table, whereas D and trimming came from the DNA. The repertoire consists of roughly 190,000 clones, with approximately 86% occurring once and the leading ten covering around 7%. This TCR was sampled from a woman aged 80 or older in a cohort sampled during active or convalescent COVID-19. The chain has TRBV5-6 and TRBJ1-1, with 9 positions matching TRBD1. Specimen: peripheral blood. Here the CDR3 DNA reads TGTGCCAGCAGCGCCTCCGGGACAGGGTACGGGAACACTGAAGCTTTCTTT. This sequence encodes CASSASGTGYGNTEAFF.